This T cell receptor beta chain originates from a study of cytomegalovirus exposure and HLA in healthy donors. Whole-study results and caveats: In a later analysis, the majority of CMV-associated beta chains seemingly showed HLA restriction.

PCR amplification relied on 60 Vbeta primers (plus 13 Jbeta primers). Using immunoSEQ multiplex PCR, the repertoire was profiled, and TCRdb retains in-frame clones only, with some absent. The sample shows over 200,000 clones, approximately 82% of them seen only once. This CDR3 comprises 16 residues. Germline CDR1 MNHNS, CDR2 SASEGT. With V trimmed by 3 bases and J by 3 bases, 6 bases remained unmatched. With regard to this clone: Its antigen is as yet unknown.

Sequences were obtained from PBMCs. The sequence derives from a woman aged 35 to 49 in good health and CMV-seronegative. The chain has TRBV6-1 and TRBJ1-4; TRBD1 aligns across 8 bases. The CDR3 loop is CASSEGDRFSNEKLFF. CDR3 nucleotide sequence: TGTGCCAGCAGTGAGGGGGACAGGTTCTCTAATGAAAAACTGTTTTTT.